Sequencing of this T cell receptor (beta chain) was carried out in a study of CD8+ T cells in alopecia areata. Study-level results: Tofacitinib yielded significantly lower scalp clonality and fewer expanded CD8+ clones among the top 100. Higher clonality was seen in lesional scalp than in normal scalp, especially in alopecia totalis/universalis. How baseline CD8+ expansion relates to response remains uncertain (there was one nonresponder).

CDR1 is SGHDN and CDR2 is FVKESK in the germline V gene. The ends were cut back, 5 bases at V and 1 base at J, with 8 bases in the middle. The CDR3 sequence is 13 residues long. This clone was seen more than once but under ten times. What it recognizes is unknown. Documented treatment: oral pan-JAK inhibitor, 5-10 mg twice daily. RNA was isolated and reverse transcribed to cDNA, the sequencing template. This table comes from immunoSEQ multiplex PCR, and its TCRdb copy is limited to in-frame clones, with some not included. The repertoire has some 100,000 clones, approximately 63% of them found once; the top ten carry approximately 16%.

The sequences come from CD8+ T cells sorted from blood, collected between weeks 55 and 65, from a patient treated with tofacitinib. This clonotype was obtained from a human donor with alopecia areata. The chain employs TRBV14 and TRBJ1-1; the D gene is possibly TRBD1 (5 bases). CDR3 in DNA: TGTGCCAGCAGCGTTACAGGGAACACTGAAGCTTTCTTT. As protein: CASSVTGNTEAFF.